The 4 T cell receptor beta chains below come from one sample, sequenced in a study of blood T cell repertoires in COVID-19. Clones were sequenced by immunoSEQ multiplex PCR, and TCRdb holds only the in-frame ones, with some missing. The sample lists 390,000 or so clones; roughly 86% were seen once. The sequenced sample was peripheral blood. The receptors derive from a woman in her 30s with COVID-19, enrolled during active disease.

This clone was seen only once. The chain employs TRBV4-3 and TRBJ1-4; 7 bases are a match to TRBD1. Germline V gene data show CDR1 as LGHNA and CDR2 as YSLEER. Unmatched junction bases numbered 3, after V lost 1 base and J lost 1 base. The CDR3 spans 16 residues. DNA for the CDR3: TGCGCCAGCAGCCAAGGCCAGGGGGAAACTAATGAAAAACTGTTTTTT. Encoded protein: CASSQGQGETNEKLFF.

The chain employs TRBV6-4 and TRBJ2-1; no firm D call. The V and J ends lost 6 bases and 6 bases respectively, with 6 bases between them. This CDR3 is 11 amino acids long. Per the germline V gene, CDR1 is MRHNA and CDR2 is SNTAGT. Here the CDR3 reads CASRDRNEQFF. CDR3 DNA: TGTGCCAGCAGGGACCGCAATGAGCAGTTCTTC.

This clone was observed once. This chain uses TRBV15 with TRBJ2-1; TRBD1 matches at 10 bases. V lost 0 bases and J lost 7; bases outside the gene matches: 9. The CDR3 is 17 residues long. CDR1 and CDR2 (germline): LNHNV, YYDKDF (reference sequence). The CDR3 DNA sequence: TGTGCCACCAGCAGAGATTTCTCGGGACAGGGGAGGAATGAGCAGTTCTTC. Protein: CATSRDFSGQGRNEQFF.

CDR3 sequence reads: CATSDSGTGGQGYTF. CDR3 in DNA: TGTGCCACCAGTGACTCCGGGACAGGTGGACAAGGCTACACCTTC. The chain joins TRBV24-1 to TRBJ1-2; 8 nucleotides agree with TRBD1. The CDR3 extends over 15 amino acids. V gave up 4 bases and J gave up 8 bases; unmatched junction bases: 11. Per germline, CDR1 KGHDR and CDR2 SFDVKD.